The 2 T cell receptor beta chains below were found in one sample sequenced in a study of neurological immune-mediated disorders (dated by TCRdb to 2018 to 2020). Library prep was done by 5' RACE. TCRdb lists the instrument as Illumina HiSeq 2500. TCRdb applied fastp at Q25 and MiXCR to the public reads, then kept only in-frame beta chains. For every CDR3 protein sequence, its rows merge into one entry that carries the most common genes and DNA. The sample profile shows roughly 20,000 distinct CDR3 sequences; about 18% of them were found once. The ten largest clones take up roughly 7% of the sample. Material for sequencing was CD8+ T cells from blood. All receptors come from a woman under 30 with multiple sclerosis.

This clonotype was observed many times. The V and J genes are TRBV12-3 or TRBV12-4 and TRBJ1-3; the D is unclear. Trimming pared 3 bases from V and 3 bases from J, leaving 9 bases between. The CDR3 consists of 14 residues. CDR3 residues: CASSLAGSGNTIYF. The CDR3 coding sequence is TGTGCCAGCAGTTTGGCGGGAAGTGGAAACACCATATATTTT.

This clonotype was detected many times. The CDR3 reads CSSPRGHRRKGSGELFF. The CDR3 bases are TGCAGCTCTCCTCGGGGGCACCGGAGAAAGGGCAGCGGGGAGCTGTTTTTT. The chain uses TRBV29-1 and TRBJ2-2; D tentatively reads TRBD1 or TRBD2 (6 bases each). Trimming stripped 8 bases from V and 7 bases from J, with 29 bases between. Germline V gives CDR1 SQVTM, CDR2 ANQGSEA. This CDR3 is built from 17 residues.